The rows below give T cell receptor beta chains drawn from one sample of a study of blood T cells in healthy people across ages. TCRdb called the 5' RACE reads again in MiXCR, with one record for every CDR3 protein. Of some 940,000 distinct CDR3 sequences listed, almost 30% are singletons. These data also formed part of another study, on T cells of mothers and their children.

The sequenced sample was blood. These receptors all stem from a woman in her thirties or forties in good health. Each CDR3 is given with its conserved first and last residue. D genes are given only for firm matches. Clone size, where shown, is once, few, many, or a class for clones that have expanded.

clone_size j_call d_call v_call cdr3_aa cdr3_nt
. TRBJ2-7 TRBD1 TRBV12-3/TRBV12-4 CASRKVDRGFVSSYNEQYF TGTGCCAGCAGAAAGGTGGACAGGGGCTTCGTTAGCTCCTACAATGAGCAGTACTTC
few TRBJ1-6 . TRBV28 CASSSTGRMNTLHF TGTGCCAGCAGCTCGACGGGCCGAATGAATACCCTCCACTTT
. TRBJ2-4 TRBD1 TRBV29-1 CSVEGQSNYNEQYF TGCAGCGTAGAGGGACAGTCTAATTACAATGAGCAGTACTTC
. TRBJ1-2 . TRBV13 CASSDSEGYGYTF TGTGCCAGCAGCGACAGTGAGGGCTATGGCTACACCTTC
. TRBJ1-5 . TRBV24-1 CATSDRQGLNQPQHF TGTGCCACCAGTGATAGGCAGGGCCTTAATCAGCCCCAGCATTTT
. TRBJ1-1 TRBD1 TRBV6-1 CASAQGALTEAFF TGTGCCAGCGCACAGGGGGCGCTGACTGAAGCTTTCTTT
. TRBJ2-2 . TRBV25-1 CASSEYDTLGELFF TGTGCCAGCAGTGAATATGATACCCTCGGGGAGCTGTTTTTT
few TRBJ2-3 TRBD1 TRBV6-6 CASSAGTGYTDTQYF TGTGCCAGCAGTGCCGGGACAGGGTATACAGATACGCAGTATTTT
. TRBJ1-1 . TRBV10-3 CAISVGGGTEAFF TGTGCCATCAGTGTCGGGGGGGGCACTGAAGCTTTCTTT
once TRBJ1-1 . TRBV20-1 CSARSGQAFF TGCAGTGCTAGAAGCGGGCAGGCTTTCTTT
many TRBJ2-7 . TRBV5-1 CASSPRTGGGEQYF TGCGCCAGCAGCCCGCGGACAGGCGGGGGCGAGCAGTACTTC
. TRBJ2-2 TRBD2 TRBV2 CASSATSGRTYTGELFF TGTGCCAGCAGTGCGACTAGCGGAAGGACTTACACCGGGGAGCTGTTTTTT
few TRBJ2-1 TRBD2 TRBV4-3 CASSQGASGGLGYNEQFF TGCGCCAGCAGCCAAGGGGCTAGCGGGGGGTTGGGATACAATGAGCAGTTCTTC
. TRBJ1-2 TRBD1 TRBV7-9 CASSSETGMNYGYTF TGTGCCAGCAGCTCTGAGACAGGGATGAACTATGGCTACACCTTC
many TRBJ2-7 . TRBV7-8 CASSRGQYEQYF TGTGCCAGCAGCCGAGGACAGTACGAGCAGTACTTC
many TRBJ2-7 . TRBV29-1 CSVAPGRTAYEQYF TGCAGCGTGGCCCCGGGACGGACAGCCTACGAGCAGTACTTC
. TRBJ1-2 TRBD1 TRBV6-1 CASSERAGGSYGYTF TGTGCCAGCAGTGAGAGAGCAGGGGGGAGCTATGGCTACACCTTC
. TRBJ2-3 . TRBV29-1 CSVEEGSLATDTQYF TGCAGCGTTGAAGAAGGGTCTTTGGCCACAGATACGCAGTATTTT
many TRBJ2-1 . TRBV12-3/TRBV12-4 CASSWGNEQFF TGTGCCAGCAGTTGGGGGAATGAGCAGTTCTTC
. TRBJ1-1 . TRBV28 CASTPIVGVGETEAFF TGTGCCAGCACTCCGATAGTGGGGGTGGGGGAAACTGAAGCTTTCTTT
. TRBJ2-3 TRBD1 TRBV29-1 CSDGTDGADTQYF TGCAGCGACGGGACAGATGGAGCAGATACGCAGTATTTT
many TRBJ2-3 . TRBV13 CASSFPVFTDTQYF TGTGCCAGCAGCTTCCCAGTCTTCACAGATACGCAGTATTTT
few TRBJ2-1 TRBD2 TRBV28 CASSLSRDYHNEQFF TGTGCCAGCAGTCTCTCCCGGGACTACCACAATGAGCAGTTCTTC
. TRBJ2-3 . TRBV5-6 CASSPGLALYPSTDTQYF TGTGCTAGCAGCCCTGGACTGGCCTTATATCCTAGCACAGATACGCAGTATTTT
. TRBJ1-4 . TRBV25-1 CASRDPMNEKLFF TGTGCCAGCCGGGACCCTATGAATGAAAAACTGTTTTTT
few TRBJ2-5 TRBD2 TRBV7-2 CASSLTEGLAIETQYF TGTGCCAGCAGCCTGACAGAAGGACTAGCCATTGAGACCCAGTACTTC
. TRBJ2-3 . TRBV5-1 CASSLGAGVPDTQYF TGCGCCAGCAGCTTGGGGGCAGGGGTACCAGATACGCAGTATTTT
few TRBJ1-1 TRBD1 TRBV5-5 CASSLGQGVAEAFF TGTGCCAGCAGCTTGGGACAGGGGGTCGCTGAAGCTTTCTTT
. TRBJ1-1 . TRBV11-2 CATRNAGGTEAFF TGTGCCACCCGAAACGCCGGGGGCACTGAAGCTTTCTTT
. TRBJ2-3 TRBD1 TRBV12-3/TRBV12-4 CASRETGDTQYF TGTGCCAGCAGAGAGACAGGGGATACGCAGTATTTT
many TRBJ2-7 . TRBV24-1 CATKTESSYEQYF TGTGCCACCAAGACGGAGAGCTCCTACGAGCAGTACTTC
many TRBJ2-2 . TRBV2 CASRGSRSGYYTGELFF TGTGCCAGCAGGGGATCTCGCTCCGGTTATTACACCGGGGAGCTGTTTTTT
once TRBJ2-7 . TRBV12-3/TRBV12-4 CASSLTGTSCEQYF TGTGCCAGCAGTTTAACCGGGACCTCCTGCGAGCAGTACTTC
. TRBJ1-2 TRBD1 TRBV9 CASSANIDRAFVYGYTF TGTGCCAGCAGCGCGAATATAGACAGGGCCTTTGTCTATGGCTACACCTTC
few TRBJ1-1 . TRBV27 CASSLRPAGSFSTEAFF TGTGCCAGCAGTTTGCGACCCGCCGGATCCTTCTCCACTGAAGCTTTCTTT
. TRBJ1-1 . TRBV12-3/TRBV12-4 CASSAYSGRVNTEAFF TGTGCCAGCAGTGCCTACTCAGGCAGGGTGAACACTGAAGCTTTCTTT
. TRBJ2-7 TRBD1 TRBV11-2 CASSFLDRKSYEQYF TGTGCCAGCAGCTTCCTGGACAGGAAATCCTACGAGCAGTACTTC
many TRBJ2-5 . TRBV12-3/TRBV12-4 CASSYSGGAQYF TGTGCCAGCAGTTACTCTGGAGGGGCGCAGTACTTC
. TRBJ2-6 . TRBV11-2 CASRGIRGHISGANVLTF TGTGCCAGCAGGGGGATTCGGGGACATATCTCTGGGGCCAACGTCCTGACTTTC
. TRBJ2-1 TRBD2 TRBV24-1 CATSESGTSGINEQFF TGTGCCACCAGTGAGTCCGGGACTAGCGGGATCAATGAGCAGTTCTTC
few TRBJ1-2 TRBD1 TRBV10-3 CAIGRDSEIGYTF TGTGCCATCGGCCGGGACAGTGAGATTGGCTACACCTTC
few TRBJ2-1 TRBD1 TRBV18 CASSSRDSQYNEQFF TGTGCCAGCTCATCCCGGGACAGTCAGTACAATGAGCAGTTCTTC
few TRBJ2-1 . TRBV5-1 CASSLESGYNGQFF TGCGCCAGCAGCTTGGAGAGCGGGTACAATGGGCAGTTCTTC
many TRBJ2-7 TRBD2 TRBV6-5 CASSYRGGSSYEQYF TGTGCCAGCAGTTACCGGGGCGGGAGCTCCTACGAGCAGTACTTC
few TRBJ2-3 TRBD1 TRBV6-5 CASSVGQGARGTQYF TGTGCCAGCAGTGTGGGACAGGGGGCGAGAGGAACGCAGTATTTT
few TRBJ1-4 . TRBV20-1 CSAPEETTNEKLFF TGCAGTGCCCCCGAGGAGACAACTAATGAAAAACTGTTTTTT
. TRBJ1-4 TRBD1 TRBV7-9 CASSSRDRGPTEKLFF TGTGCCAGCAGCTCCCGGGACAGAGGGCCGACTGAAAAACTGTTTTTT
many TRBJ2-7 . TRBV5-1 CASSPQPDRSYEQYF TGCGCCAGCAGCCCTCAACCGGACAGATCATACGAGCAGTACTTC
. TRBJ1-5 . TRBV7-2 CASSAVEMWFNSSQPQHF TGTGCCAGCAGCGCCGTAGAGATGTGGTTTAATAGCAGTCAGCCCCAGCATTTT
. TRBJ2-4 . TRBV7-8 CASSSTPDLAKNIQYF TGTGCCAGCAGTTCAACCCCGGACTTAGCCAAAAACATTCAGTACTTC
. TRBJ2-1 . TRBV20-1 CSADKEGSSYNEQFF TGCAGTGCTGATAAAGAGGGTAGCTCCTACAATGAGCAGTTCTTC
. TRBJ1-3 TRBD1 TRBV3-1 CASSPWDSSGNTIYF TGTGCCAGCAGCCCGTGGGACAGCTCTGGAAACACCATATATTTT